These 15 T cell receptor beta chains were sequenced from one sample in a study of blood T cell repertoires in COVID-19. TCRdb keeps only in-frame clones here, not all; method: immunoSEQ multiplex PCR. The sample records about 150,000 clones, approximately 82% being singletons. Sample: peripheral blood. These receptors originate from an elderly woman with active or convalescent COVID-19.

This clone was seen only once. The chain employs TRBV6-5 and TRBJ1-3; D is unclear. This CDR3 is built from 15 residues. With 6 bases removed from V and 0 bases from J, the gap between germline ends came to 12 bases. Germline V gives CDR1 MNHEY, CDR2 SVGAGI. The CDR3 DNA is TGTGCCAGCAGCTTGACACGAAACTCTGGAAACACCATATATTTT. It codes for CASSLTRNSGNTIYF.

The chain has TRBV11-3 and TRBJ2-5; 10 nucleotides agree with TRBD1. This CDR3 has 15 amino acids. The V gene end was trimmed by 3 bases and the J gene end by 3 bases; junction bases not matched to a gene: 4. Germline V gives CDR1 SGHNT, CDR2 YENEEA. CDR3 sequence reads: CASSLGQGQEETQYF. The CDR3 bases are TGTGCCAGCAGCTTGGGACAGGGGCAAGAAGAGACCCAGTACTTC.

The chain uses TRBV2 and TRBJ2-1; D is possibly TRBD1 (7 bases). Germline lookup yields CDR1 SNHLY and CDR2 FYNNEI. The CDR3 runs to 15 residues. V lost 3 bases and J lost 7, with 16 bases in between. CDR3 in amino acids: CASSEGRSGGNEQFF. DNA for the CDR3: TGTGCCAGCAGTGAGGGCAGGTCAGGGGGGAATGAGCAGTTCTTC.

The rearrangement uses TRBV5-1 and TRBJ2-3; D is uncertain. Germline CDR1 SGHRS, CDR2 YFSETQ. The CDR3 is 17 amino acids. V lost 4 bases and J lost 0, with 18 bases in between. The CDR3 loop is CASSRLPTVPSTDTQYF. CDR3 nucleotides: TGCGCCAGCAGCCGTTTGCCCACGGTACCCAGCACAGATACGCAGTATTTT. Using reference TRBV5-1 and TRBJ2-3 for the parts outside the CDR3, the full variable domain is KAGVTQTPRYLIKTRGQQVTLSCSPISGHRSVSWYQQTPGQGLQFLFEYFSETQRNKGNFPGRFSGRQFSNSRSEMNVSTLELGDSALYLCASSRLPTVPSTDTQYFGPGTRLTVL.

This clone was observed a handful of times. The DNA for the CDR3 is TGTGCCAGCAGCTTTCCGGGACTTCGACCTTACGAGCAGTACTTC. Translation gives CASSFPGLRPYEQYF. The V call is TRBV11-2, the J call TRBJ2-7; a weak D match, TRBD2 (6 bases). The CDR3 extends over 15 amino acids. With 3 bases removed from V and 4 bases from J, the gap between germline ends came to 16 bases. Germline V gene sequence: CDR1 SGHAT, CDR2 FQNNGV.

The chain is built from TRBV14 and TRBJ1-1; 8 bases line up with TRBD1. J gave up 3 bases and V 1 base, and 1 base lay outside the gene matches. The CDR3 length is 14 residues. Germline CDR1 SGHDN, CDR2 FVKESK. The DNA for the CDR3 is TGTGCCAGCAGCCAAGTCAGGGGGCACACTGAAGCTTTCTTT. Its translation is CASSQVRGHTEAFF.

The CDR3 is CASSQESGWATNEKLFF. In DNA, the CDR3 is TGTGCCAGCAGCCAAGAATCAGGTTGGGCAACTAATGAAAAACTGTTTTTT. The J gene is TRBJ1-4, the V gene TRBV14; D ambiguous. The V end lost 0 bases, the J end lost 0 bases, and 11 bases lay between the germline ends. Germline V gene sequence: CDR1 SGHDN, CDR2 FVKESK. The CDR3 has 17 amino acids.

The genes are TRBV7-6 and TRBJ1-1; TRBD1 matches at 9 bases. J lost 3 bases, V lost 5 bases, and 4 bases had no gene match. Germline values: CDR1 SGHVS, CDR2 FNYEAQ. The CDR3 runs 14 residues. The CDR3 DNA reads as TGTGCCAGCAGCGCCAGGACAGGGGACACTGAAGCTTTCTTT. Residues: CASSARTGDTEAFF.

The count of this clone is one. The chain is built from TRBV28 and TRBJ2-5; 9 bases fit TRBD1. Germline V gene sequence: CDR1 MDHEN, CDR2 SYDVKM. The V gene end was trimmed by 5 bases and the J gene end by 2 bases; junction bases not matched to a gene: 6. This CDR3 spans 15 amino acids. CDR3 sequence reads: CASSRQGTGQETQYF. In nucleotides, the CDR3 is TGTGCCAGCAGTCGACAAGGGACAGGGCAAGAGACCCAGTACTTC.

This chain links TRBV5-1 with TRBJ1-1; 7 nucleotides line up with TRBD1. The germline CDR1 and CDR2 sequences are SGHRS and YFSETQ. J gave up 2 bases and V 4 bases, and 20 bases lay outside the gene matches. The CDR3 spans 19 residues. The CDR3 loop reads CASSPQNRQGEGSNTEAFF. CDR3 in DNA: TGCGCCAGCAGCCCACAAAACCGACAGGGCGAAGGGTCAAACACTGAAGCTTTCTTT.

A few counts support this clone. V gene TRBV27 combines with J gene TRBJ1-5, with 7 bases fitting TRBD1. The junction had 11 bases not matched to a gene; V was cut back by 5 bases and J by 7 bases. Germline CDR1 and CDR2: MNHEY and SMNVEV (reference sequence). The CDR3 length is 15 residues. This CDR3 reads CASSLNRGGNQPQHF. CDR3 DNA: TGTGCCAGCAGTCTAAACAGGGGTGGTAACCAGCCCCAGCATTTT.

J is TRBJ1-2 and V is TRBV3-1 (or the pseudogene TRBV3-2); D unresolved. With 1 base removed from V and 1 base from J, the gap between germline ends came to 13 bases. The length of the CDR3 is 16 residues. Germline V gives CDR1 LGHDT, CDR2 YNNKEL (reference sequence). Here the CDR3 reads CASSQVTALLNYGYTF. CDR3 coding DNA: TGTGCCAGCAGCCAAGTCACAGCCTTACTTAACTATGGCTACACCTTC.

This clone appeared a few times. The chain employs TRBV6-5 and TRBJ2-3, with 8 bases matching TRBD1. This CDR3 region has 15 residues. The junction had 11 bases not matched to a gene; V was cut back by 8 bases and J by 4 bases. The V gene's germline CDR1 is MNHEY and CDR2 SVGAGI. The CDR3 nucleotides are TGTGCCAGCGGACAGGACAGGGTTCTCGCAGATACGCAGTATTTT. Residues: CASGQDRVLADTQYF.

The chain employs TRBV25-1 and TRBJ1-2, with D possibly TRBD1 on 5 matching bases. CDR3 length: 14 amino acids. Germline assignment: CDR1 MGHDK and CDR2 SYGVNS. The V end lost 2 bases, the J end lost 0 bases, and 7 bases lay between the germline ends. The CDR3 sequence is CASSEPRANYGYTF. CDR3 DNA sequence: TGTGCCAGCAGTGAACCCAGGGCTAACTATGGCTACACCTTC.

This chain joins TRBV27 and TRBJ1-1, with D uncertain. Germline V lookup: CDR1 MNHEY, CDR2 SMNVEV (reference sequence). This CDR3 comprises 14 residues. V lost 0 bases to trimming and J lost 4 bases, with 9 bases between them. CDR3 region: CASSLSGRFTEAFF. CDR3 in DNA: TGTGCCAGCAGTTTATCTGGCAGGTTCACTGAAGCTTTCTTT.